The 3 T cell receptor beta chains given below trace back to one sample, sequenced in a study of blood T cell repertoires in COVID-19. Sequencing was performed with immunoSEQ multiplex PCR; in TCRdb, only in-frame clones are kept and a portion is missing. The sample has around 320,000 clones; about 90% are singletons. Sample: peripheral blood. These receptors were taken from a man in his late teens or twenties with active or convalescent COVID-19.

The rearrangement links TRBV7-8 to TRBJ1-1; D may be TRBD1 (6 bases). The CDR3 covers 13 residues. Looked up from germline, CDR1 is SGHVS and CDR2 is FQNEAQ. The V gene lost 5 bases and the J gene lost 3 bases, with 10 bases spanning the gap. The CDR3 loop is CASSQDSYTEAFF. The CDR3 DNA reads TGTGCCAGCAGCCAGGACAGTTACACTGAAGCTTTCTTT.

For the CDR3, the DNA is TGTGCCAGCAGTTTAGGAGTTGGGGCCAACGTCCTGACTTTC. Its translation: CASSLGVGANVLTF. The V gene is TRBV27, the J gene TRBJ2-6; no definite D call. CDR3 length: 14 residues. V dropped 2 bases and J dropped 3 bases, with 5 bases sitting between them. The V gene's germline CDR1 is MNHEY and CDR2 SMNVEV (reference sequence).

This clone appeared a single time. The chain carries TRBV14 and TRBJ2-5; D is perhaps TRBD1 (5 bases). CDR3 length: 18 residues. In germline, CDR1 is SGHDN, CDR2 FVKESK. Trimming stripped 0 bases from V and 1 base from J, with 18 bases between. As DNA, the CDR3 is TGTGCCAGCAGCCAAGATTTCACCACATGGGGCCTCCAAGAGACCCAGTACTTC. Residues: CASSQDFTTWGLQETQYF.